There are many counts of the clone carrying this T cell receptor beta chain. Its specificity is not known. J gave up 4 bases and V 6 bases, and 8 bases lay outside the gene matches. This CDR3 contains 15 residues. Germline CDR1 and CDR2: WSHSY and SAAADI. These data are taken from a study of neurological immune-mediated disorders. Points from the study as a whole: TCR-beta repertoires seemed private in all groups, with no expanded CDR3 amino acid sequences shared. Phylogenetic grouping assigned the repertoires of 18 of 34 multiple sclerosis patients to a single related-CDR3 cluster, which may represent a signature.

TCRdb re-called the 5' RACE reads with MiXCR, one entry per CDR3 protein. This sample has tens of thousands of distinct CDR3 sequences, with 3% to 4% found just once. V usage is TRBV10-2 and J usage is TRBJ1-5, with 8 positions matching TRBD1. Specimen: CD4+ T cells from blood. The receptor was isolated from a woman aged 40-49 years with multiple sclerosis. This CDR3 reads CASRADRAGNQPQHF. CDR3 nucleotides: TGCGCCAGCAGAGCGGACAGGGCCGGTAATCAGCCCCAGCATTTT.